Reported below is one T cell receptor beta chain. CDR1 is SGDLS, CDR2 YYNGEE, per germline. With V trimmed by 3 bases and J by 0 bases, 2 bases remained unmatched. The CDR3 totals 14 residues. This record comes from a study of CDR3 diversity in severe acne. From the PCR reads, TCRdb called clonotypes with MiXCR, one entry per CDR3 protein. The sample records roughly 81,000 distinct CDR3 sequences, roughly half being singletons. This TCR came from a male donor in good health, serving as a control. Sequencing used blood. The rearrangement links TRBV9 to TRBJ2-7, with 8 positions matching TRBD2. CDR3 sequence reads: CASSELADSYEQYF. The CDR3 DNA is TGTGCCAGCAGCGAACTAGCGGACTCCTACGAGCAGTACTTC.